A single sample gave rise to the 9 T cell receptor beta chains below, sequenced in a study of patients and donors after allogeneic stem cell transplantation. In TCRdb, the RT-PCR reads were re-called with MiXCR into one record per CDR3 protein. The repertoire consists of some 880,000 distinct CDR3 sequences, with over 15% occurring once and the leading ten covering roughly 6.4%. The sample comprised blood, either unsorted or a sorted T cell fraction (not recorded which). The receptors derive from a human donor who was either an allogeneic HSCT recipient or a stem cell or donor lymphocyte infusion donor (not recorded which). It is not recorded whose cells these are; they may come from a transplant donor.

This clonotype was seen at least ten times. The chain couples TRBV20-1 to TRBJ2-1; the D gene is possibly TRBD2 (5 bases). Trimming left V 3 bases short and J 7 bases short, with 10 bases between. The CDR3 is 12 amino acids. Germline CDR1 reads DFQATT; CDR2 reads SNEGSKA (reference sequence). In DNA form, the CDR3 reads TGCAGTGCTAGCCGTACGGGGAATGAGCAGTTCTTC. Translated, it gives CSASRTGNEQFF.

This clonotype was seen ten or more times. V gene TRBV27 combines with J gene TRBJ2-7; D remains ambiguous. The CDR3 consists of 13 residues. V shed 3 bases and J shed 4 bases, with 10 bases lying between them. The germline V gene has CDR1 MNHEY and CDR2 SMNVEV (reference sequence). The CDR3 sequence is CASSFPGSYEQYF. The DNA for the CDR3 is TGTGCCAGCAGTTTTCCGGGCTCTTACGAGCAGTACTTC.

J is TRBJ1-1 and V is TRBV14, with unresolved D. With 3 bases removed from V and 11 bases from J, the gap between germline ends came to 13 bases. The CDR3 contains 12 residues. Germline lookup yields CDR1 SGHDN and CDR2 FVKESK. The DNA of the CDR3 is TGTGCCAGCAGCCATTCTGGCCTAGAGGCTTTCTTT. Its protein product is CASSHSGLEAFF.

The chain combines TRBV7-9 with TRBJ1-2, with D uncertain. Trimming pared 9 bases from V and 2 bases from J, leaving 7 bases between. In germline, CDR1 is SEHNR, CDR2 FQNEAQ (reference sequence). The CDR3 runs 11 residues. The chain's CDR3 is CASGRNYGYTF. The DNA of the CDR3 is TGTGCCAGTGGGAGGAACTATGGCTACACCTTC.

The chain employs TRBV5-1 and TRBJ2-3, with a tentative D call TRBD2 (6 bases). The CDR3 is 16 amino acids. With 0 bases removed from V and 1 base from J, the gap between germline ends came to 12 bases. Germline lookup yields CDR1 SGHRS and CDR2 YFSETQ. The CDR3 nucleotides are TGCGCCAGCAGCTTGGGAGGCGGAGGGGGCACAGATACGCAGTATTTT. Translation gives CASSLGGGGGTDTQYF.

This clonotype was found a few times. The chain combines TRBV27 with TRBJ2-3; 7 positions agree with TRBD1. Germline V lookup: CDR1 MNHEY, CDR2 SMNVEV (reference sequence). The CDR3 has 15 amino acids. V trimming: 5 bases; J trimming: 2 bases; junction bases outside the gene matches: 7. The CDR3 region is CASSRDSKFTDTQYF. Written as DNA, the CDR3 is TGTGCCAGCAGTCGGGACAGTAAGTTCACAGATACGCAGTATTTT.

The chain recombines TRBV4-3 with TRBJ2-7; D is perhaps TRBD1 (6 bases). V gave up 1 base and J gave up 3 bases, with 13 bases separating them. The CDR3 spans 15 residues. The germline V gene encodes CDR1 LGHNA and CDR2 YSLEER. The CDR3 bases are TGCGCCAGCAGCCAAGCTGGGACACGGAGCTACGAGCAGTACTTC. This translates into CASSQAGTRSYEQYF.

This clonotype was seen many times. The CDR3 region is CASSLSLTGINTEAFF. CDR3 sequence (DNA): TGTGCCAGCAGTTTGTCCTTGACAGGGATTAACACTGAAGCTTTCTTT. The V and J genes are TRBV12-3 or TRBV12-4 and TRBJ1-1, with 7 positions matching TRBD1. V dropped 3 bases and J dropped 2; count of bases not matched to a gene: 9. CDR3 length: 16 amino acids.

This clonotype was seen a few times. The chain carries TRBV12-3 or TRBV12-4 and TRBJ2-3; 11 bases fit TRBD2. Trimming took 5 bases from V and 2 from J; bases not matched to a gene: 6. The CDR3 contains 16 residues. DNA for the CDR3: TGTGCCAGCAGTCCTATAGCGGGGGGGGTCACAGATACGCAGTATTTT. It specifies CASSPIAGGVTDTQYF.